These T cell receptor beta chains were read from a single sample in a study of T-cell memory formation after mild COVID-19. TCRdb itself ran the 5' RACE reads through MiXCR, one entry per CDR3 protein. The sample lists some 46,000 distinct CDR3 sequences, over 6.5% occurring once. The specimen was PBMCs or a T cell subset sorted from them (not recorded which). The source is an adult who had mild COVID-19 (a few samples of this study predate the infection). Cell type and time point are not known. Each CDR3 is given with its conserved first and last residue. A D gene is named only where the DNA matches it firmly. The size of a clone is reported for some rows only, either as once, few or many, or as a class for expanded clones.

clone_size j_call v_call d_call cdr3_nt cdr3_aa
many TRBJ1-6 TRBV7-2 TRBD1 TGTGCCAGCAGGATCACACAGGGGATAGGGGCTTCGATCGGTAATTCACCCCTCCACTTT CASRITQGIGASIGNSPLHF
many TRBJ1-5 TRBV6-6 - TGTGCCAGCAGCCCCCCCGGCGGTAGGGGCAATCAGCCCCAGCATTTT CASSPPGGRGNQPQHF
- TRBJ2-4 TRBV20-1 - TGCAGTGCTAGAGATCGAGTAGCCAAAAACATTCAGTACTTC CSARDRVAKNIQYF
- TRBJ1-6 TRBV2 - TGTGCCAGCAGCCAGGGTGGGTTGACGAATTCACCCCTCCACTTT CASSQGGLTNSPLHF
- TRBJ2-1 TRBV27 - TGTGCCAGCAGGGGTCGGGGAAGCTCCTACAATGAGCAGTTCTTC CASRGRGSSYNEQFF
many TRBJ2-7 TRBV27 TRBD2 TGTGCCAGCAGCCCCTTAATGGCGGGAGGGCCATACGAGCAGTACTTC CASSPLMAGGPYEQYF
many TRBJ1-5 TRBV5-1 TRBD1 TGCGCCAGCAGCTTGGTTCCGACAGGGGGGGCAGATCAGCCCCAGCATTTT CASSLVPTGGADQPQHF
- TRBJ2-4 TRBV20-1 - TGCAGTGCCAACCCTGGGCTAGCCAAAAACATTCAGTACTTC CSANPGLAKNIQYF
many TRBJ1-2 TRBV13 TRBD1 TGTGCCAGCAGCAAAATGGGACAGAGCTATGGCTACACCTTC CASSKMGQSYGYTF
many TRBJ1-1 TRBV5-1 - TGCGCCAGCAGCTTTGACTTGAACACTGAAGCTTTCTTT CASSFDLNTEAFF
many TRBJ2-1 TRBV7-7 - TGTGCTAGCAGCTTAGCTCTAACTAGGCCCTACAATGAGCAGTTCTTC CASSLALTRPYNEQFF